Shown below are 24 T cell receptor beta chains from a single sample sequenced in a study of T cells after yellow fever vaccination. In TCRdb, the 5' RACE reads were re-called with MiXCR into one record per CDR3 protein. The sample yields 550,000 or so distinct CDR3 sequences, over 15% seen once. This sample comprised PBMCs, obtained 15 days after the yellow fever booster vaccination. These receptors came from a man in his thirties or forties who received the YFV17D yellow fever vaccine.

The chain is built from TRBV4-2 and TRBJ2-3, with 8 bases lining up with TRBD2. The germline gives CDR1 LGHNA, CDR2 YNFKEQ. V gave up 0 bases and J gave up 1 base; unmatched junction bases: 3. The CDR3 has 16 residues. CDR3 coding DNA: TGTGCCAGCAGCCAAGAACCAGCGGGAGGCACAGATACGCAGTATTTT. Translated: CASSQEPAGGTDTQYF.

This clonotype has a handful of counts. The chain recombines TRBV15 with TRBJ1-5; D is perhaps TRBD1 (5 bases). Trimming cost V 0 bases and J 3 bases, with 21 bases left between them. The CDR3 is 19 residues long. Germline CDR1 and CDR2: LNHNV and YYDKDF (reference sequence). The CDR3 spells CATSRDRDLRSGANQPQHF. In DNA form, the CDR3 reads TGTGCCACCAGCAGAGATCGGGACCTGAGGAGTGGGGCCAATCAGCCCCAGCATTTT.

This clonotype turned up a few times. V is TRBV6-5 and J is TRBJ1-1; no clear D gene. CDR1 and CDR2 (germline): MNHEY, SVGAGI. The CDR3 sequence is 16 residues long. Trimming cost V 2 bases and J 1 base, with 14 bases left between them. Here the CDR3 reads CASSYLKTQANTEAFF. CDR3 sequence (DNA): TGTGCCAGCAGTTACCTAAAGACACAAGCGAACACTGAAGCTTTCTTT.

The chain combines TRBV12-3 or TRBV12-4 with TRBJ1-6; the D is unclear. This CDR3 region has 13 residues. V lost 10 bases to trimming and J lost 6 bases, with 13 bases between them. The CDR3 DNA sequence: TGTGCCACCTCTGGCCAGACTAATTCACCCCTCCACTTT. This translates into CATSGQTNSPLHF.

Concerning this clonotype itself: Sequence at one end of the junction differs from germline and may be a read error. The J gene is TRBJ2-3, the V gene TRBV20-1; TRBD2 is a possible D gene (6 bases). CDR3 length: 14 residues. Germline CDR1 reads DFQATT; CDR2 reads SNEGSKA (reference sequence). CDR3 protein: CCASLRGMSDTQYF. DNA of the CDR3: TGCTGTGCTAGTCTTCGCGGGATGTCGGATACGCAGTATTTT.

The chain employs TRBV20-1 and TRBJ2-7; weak D call: TRBD2 (5 bases). The CDR3 runs 14 residues. CDR1 is DFQATT and CDR2 is SNEGSKA in the germline V gene (reference sequence). The germline V and J ends were trimmed by 2 bases and 3 bases, with 14 bases remaining between them. CDR3 region: CSARSRRGSYEQYF. The CDR3 DNA reads as TGCAGTGCTAGATCCCGACGGGGAAGCTACGAGCAGTACTTC.

Only a few counts were recorded for this clonotype. The chain has TRBV29-1 and TRBJ1-1; 9 bases are a match to TRBD1. Germline CDR1 is SQVTM and CDR2 is ANQGSEA. This CDR3 comprises 13 residues. Trimming at V came to 6 bases and at J to 1 base, leaving 3 bases not matched to a gene. CDR3 DNA: TGCAGCGTCGGACAGGGGACGAACACTGAAGCTTTCTTT. This codes for CSVGQGTNTEAFF.

This sequence joins TRBV7-2 and TRBJ2-1; 10 nucleotides match TRBD2. Unmatched junction bases numbered 9, after V lost 7 bases and J lost 6 bases. The CDR3 spans 15 residues. Germline V CDR1 and CDR2: SGHTA, FQGNSA. CDR3 in DNA: TGTGCCAGCATTGCCGGGACTAGCGTCCCCAATGAGCAGTTCTTC. This translates into CASIAGTSVPNEQFF.

This clonotype has more than one count but fewer than ten. This rearrangement joins TRBV6-2 or TRBV6-3 to TRBJ2-2; D ambiguous. CDR1 MNHEY and CDR2 SVGEGT come from the germline V gene. The CDR3 spans 13 residues. The V gene lost 9 bases and the J gene lost 7 bases, with 15 bases spanning the gap. The CDR3 protein is CASQIDRFGELFF. CDR3 DNA sequence: TGTGCCAGTCAAATCGATCGTTTCGGGGAGCTGTTTTTT.

This clonotype has only a few counts. The V gene is TRBV4-1, the J gene TRBJ2-7, with TRBD1 matching 9 bases. The CDR3 is 15 amino acids. V was clipped by 2 bases and J by 5 bases; unmatched bases: 7. Germline assignment: CDR1 MGHRA and CDR2 YSYEKL. Written as DNA, the CDR3 is TGCGCCAGCAGCCAAAGGACAGGGGATACCCACGAGCAGTACTTC. This sequence encodes CASSQRTGDTHEQYF.

The chain employs TRBV7-2 and TRBJ2-5; D not resolved. V gave up 3 bases and J gave up 3 bases, with 8 bases separating them. The CDR3 length is 13 residues. Germline values: CDR1 SGHTA, CDR2 FQGNSA. The CDR3 sequence: CASSFIAEETQYF. For the CDR3, the DNA is TGTGCCAGCAGCTTTATCGCGGAAGAGACCCAGTACTTC.

This clonotype has just a few counts. The rearrangement uses TRBV28 and TRBJ1-2; D is unresolved. The V and J ends lost 3 bases and 1 base respectively, with 12 bases between them. Germline assignment: CDR1 MDHEN and CDR2 SYDVKM. The CDR3 spans 15 residues. The CDR3: CASSFADNFNYGYTF. The CDR3 DNA sequence: TGTGCCAGCAGTTTCGCAGATAATTTTAACTATGGCTACACCTTC.

CDR3 loop: CASSFRAGGGYNEQFF. The CDR3, as DNA: TGTGCCAGCAGCTTTCGAGCGGGAGGGGGGTACAATGAGCAGTTCTTC. The chain employs TRBV7-6 and TRBJ2-1; 10 nucleotides agree with TRBD2. CDR1 is SGHVS and CDR2 is FNYEAQ in the germline V gene. The V gene end was trimmed by 3 bases and the J gene end by 4 bases; junction bases not matched to a gene: 6. The CDR3 is made up of 16 amino acids.

The chain carries TRBV2 and TRBJ2-2; D possibly corresponds to TRBD1 (5 bases). V dropped 4 bases and J dropped 5 bases, with 8 bases sitting between them. This CDR3 has 13 residues. The germline V gene has CDR1 SNHLY and CDR2 FYNNEI. The CDR3 sequence is CASSVGPTGELFF. In DNA form, the CDR3 reads TGTGCCAGCAGTGTGGGGCCGACCGGGGAGCTGTTTTTT.

Here the CDR3 reads CSGFSTTHNEQFF. The CDR3 coding sequence is TGCAGCGGTTTTTCCACTACTCACAATGAGCAGTTCTTC. The gene calls are TRBV20-1 and TRBJ2-1; no reliable D call. Germline-derived CDR1 and CDR2 are DFQATT and SNEGSKA (reference sequence). The length of the CDR3 is 13 residues.

The rearrangement links TRBV20-1 to TRBJ2-5; D is unresolved. Trimming took off 7 bases at V and 4 bases at J, with 7 bases between the two ends. The germline gives CDR1 DFQATT, CDR2 SNEGSKA (reference sequence). CDR3 size: 10 residues. The CDR3 sequence is CSGLSETQYF. The CDR3 DNA reads TGCAGTGGGCTCTCAGAGACCCAGTACTTC.

This chain links TRBV20-1 with TRBJ1-1; D is possibly TRBD1 (6 bases). Germline V gives CDR1 DFQATT, CDR2 SNEGSKA (reference sequence). The CDR3 totals 13 residues. V dropped 4 bases and J dropped 1 base, with 10 bases sitting between them. The CDR3 here is CSAKQGPNTEAFF. The CDR3 nucleotides read TGCAGTGCTAAACAGGGCCCGAACACTGAAGCTTTCTTT.

The chain uses TRBV5-1 and TRBJ2-5; 7 bases are shared with TRBD2. Germline assignment: CDR1 SGHRS and CDR2 YFSETQ. The CDR3 covers 16 residues. The trim removed 7 bases at V and 2 bases at J, leaving 14 bases unmatched. The CDR3 protein is CASGASAGDRQETQYF. For the CDR3, the DNA is TGCGCCAGCGGGGCGAGTGCGGGAGATAGGCAAGAGACCCAGTACTTC.

On this clonotype: One end of the junction does not line up with germline, which may come from a read error. V and J are TRBV7-7 and TRBJ2-1, with D unclear. Germline assignment: CDR1 SSHAT and CDR2 FNYEAQ (reference sequence). CDR3 length equals 13 residues. Here the CDR3 reads CASSLNTANEQFF. The DNA of the CDR3 is TGTGCTAGCAGCTTAAATACAGCGAATGAGCAGTTCTTC. Using reference TRBV7-7 and TRBJ2-1 for the parts outside the CDR3, the full variable domain is GAGVSQSPRYKVTKRGQDVTLRCDPISSHATLYWYQQALGQGPEFLTYFNYEAQPDKSGLPSDRFSAERPEGSISTLTIQRTEQRDSAMYRCASSLNTANEQFFGPGTRLTVL.

Only one count was recorded for this clonotype. CDR3 protein: CSARAGQGVNQPQHF. The CDR3 DNA sequence: TGCAGTGCTAGAGCCGGCCAGGGCGTCAATCAGCCCCAGCATTTT. The chain links TRBV20-1 to TRBJ1-5; tentatively, D is TRBD1 (5 bases). V lost 1 base and J 3 bases, leaving 13 bases between the germline ends. This CDR3 is 15 amino acids long. Looked up from germline, CDR1 is DFQATT and CDR2 is SNEGSKA (reference sequence).

This sequence joins TRBV6-5 and TRBJ1-2, with 7 bases fitting TRBD1. CDR3 length: 15 amino acids. CDR1 is MNHEY, CDR2 SVGAGI, per germline. The V segment lost 2 bases and the J segment 8 bases; nucleotides outside the gene matches: 11. CDR3 amino acids: CASSYEQGSLGGYTF. CDR3 coding DNA: TGTGCCAGCAGTTACGAACAGGGGAGCTTAGGAGGCTACACCTTC.

This clonotype was detected a few times. V is TRBV19 and J is TRBJ1-4; no reliable D call. This CDR3 has 17 residues. V was pared by 9 bases and J by 3 bases, with 23 bases between. Germline V gives CDR1 LNHDA, CDR2 SQIVND (reference sequence). The CDR3 here is CASALKVVVLANEKLFF. The CDR3 nucleotides are TGTGCCAGCGCCTTGAAGGTGGTCGTCTTAGCTAATGAAAAACTGTTTTTT.

This clonotype was seen a handful of times. The chain carries TRBV6-5 and TRBJ2-4; maybe TRBD2 (6 bases). V lost 2 bases and J lost 0, with 20 bases in between. The CDR3 consists of 19 residues. CDR1 is MNHEY and CDR2 is SVGAGI in the germline V gene. CDR3 bases: TGTGCCAGCAGTTACAGCGGAGCGGGTGGGCTTATAGCCAAAAACATTCAGTACTTC. The encoded protein is CASSYSGAGGLIAKNIQYF.

V and J are TRBV3-1 and TRBJ2-1; no firm D call. The CDR3 is 14 amino acids. In germline, CDR1 is LGHDT, CDR2 YNNKEL (reference sequence). Trimming took 3 bases from V and 6 from J, leaving 12 bases between them. The CDR3 DNA reads TGTGCCAGCAGCCACCCGGGTTCATTCAATGAGCAGTTCTTC. Encoded protein: CASSHPGSFNEQFF.